The present T cell receptor beta chain was sequenced within a study of CD8 T cells in ankylosing spondylitis. This clonotype was seen many times. MiXCR, run by TCRdb on the 5' RACE reads, gives a single entry per CDR3 protein. Among some 250,000 distinct CDR3 sequences listed, 8% to 9.5% were seen once. The CDR3 is 17 amino acids. CDR1 and CDR2 from the germline V gene are LGHNA and YNFKEQ. V was cut by 0 bases and J by 2 bases, with 14 bases left in between. The chain is built from TRBV4-2 and TRBJ2-1; D may be TRBD2 (5 bases). Sequencing was carried out using blood, either unsorted or a sorted T cell fraction (not recorded which). This receptor was identified in a male donor with ankylosing spondylitis or in good health (not recorded which). CDR3 in DNA: TGTGCCAGCAGCCAAGAGATGCGGCGGGCGGCCTACAATGAGCAGTTCTTC. Encoded protein: CASSQEMRRAAYNEQFF.